The rows below give T cell receptor beta chains drawn from one sample of a study of T cell responses to AZD1222 COVID-19 vaccine. Generated by immunoSEQ multiplex PCR, the TCRdb table keeps only in-frame clones and is missing some. The sample contains about 76,000 clones, around three quarters of which appear only once. The source material was peripheral blood, sampled 28 days after the second dose of the MenACWY control vaccine. The receptors come from an adult who received the MenACWY meningococcal vaccine as a control. The CDR3 runs from the conserved cysteine through the conserved F or W. Fields, in order: D gene, V gene, clone size, J gene, CDR3 DNA, CDR3 protein. The D gene is left open where the match is weak. Not all rows give a size; the values are once, few, many and, for expanded clones, a class.

TRBD1	TRBV5-5	NA	TRBJ2-1	TGTGCCAGCAGCTCGGCCGGGACAGGGATCGGTGAGCAGTTCTTC	CASSSAGTGIGEQFF
NA	TRBV7-2	NA	TRBJ1-1	TGTGCCAGCAGCTTCAGGGTAGGGACTGAAGCTTTCTTT	CASSFRVGTEAFF
NA	TRBV10-1	once	TRBJ1-2	TGCGCCAGCAGTGGACCCGGGACGGAATCCTATGGCTACACCTTC	CASSGPGTESYGYTF
TRBD2	TRBV7-9	once	TRBJ2-2	TGTGCCAGCAGCCCCTCGATTACTAGCGGGAGGGCCGACACCGGGGAGCTGTTTTTT	CASSPSITSGRADTGELFF
NA	TRBV24-1	NA	TRBJ2-5	TGTGCCACCAGTGCTAACACTGGGGAGACCCAGTACTTC	CATSANTGETQYF
NA	TRBV21-1	NA	TRBJ1-4	TGTGCCAGCAGTAATGATAGTTGGAGACTGTTTTTT	CASSNDSWRLFF
TRBD1	TRBV23-1	NA	TRBJ2-2	TGCGCCAGCAGCCCCAGGGGACAGGGGGCCACCGGGGAGCTGTTTTTT	CASSPRGQGATGELFF
NA	TRBV9	NA	TRBJ2-2	TGTGCCAGCAGCCCCAGACATCTATCGAACACCGGGGAGCTGTTTTTT	CASSPRHLSNTGELFF
NA	TRBV5-5	NA	TRBJ1-1	TGTGCCAGCAGTACCTTTCAAATCACAACGCTGAACACTGAAGCTTTCTTT	CASSTFQITTLNTEAFF
NA	TRBV12-3/TRBV12-4	NA	TRBJ1-1	TGTGCCAGCAGCCCTCGGGGCAGGGTGGTAGCTTTCTTT	CASSPRGRVVAFF
NA	TRBV11-2	NA	TRBJ2-5	TGTGCCAGCAGCCCCTTTTTGCGGCGAAGACTCCAAGAGACCCAGTACTTC	CASSPFLRRRLQETQYF
NA	TRBV5-8	NA	TRBJ1-2	TGTGCCAGCAGCTTGGGCCTGTTGAATGGCTACACCTTC	CASSLGLLNGYTF
NA	TRBV5-1	NA	TRBJ2-3	TGCGCCAGCAGCTTGGAACAGCGGACAGATACGCAGTATTTT	CASSLEQRTDTQYF
TRBD1	TRBV19	NA	TRBJ1-2	TGTGCCAGTAGGACCACGGGACAGGGGAGGAATGGCTACACCTTC	CASRTTGQGRNGYTF
NA	TRBV6-5	NA	TRBJ2-1	TGTGCCAGCACCTCGCTGAGGAACAATGAGCAGTTCTTC	CASTSLRNNEQFF
NA	TRBV11-1	NA	TRBJ1-1	TGTGCCAGCAGCCTAAACGCCGGGAACACTGAAGCTTTCTTT	CASSLNAGNTEAFF
NA	TRBV5-4	NA	TRBJ2-2	TGTGCCAGCAGTCCGATAGGCAGGGCTTCGGGCACCGGGGAGCTGTTTTTT	CASSPIGRASGTGELFF
NA	TRBV4-3	NA	TRBJ2-2	TGCGCCAGCAGCCAAGTAGGTTCGGCGGGCGGGGAGCTGTTTTTT	CASSQVGSAGGELFF
TRBD1	TRBV4-1	few	TRBJ1-2	TGCGCCAGCAGCCTCTCGCGACAGGGGAATGGCTACACCTTC	CASSLSRQGNGYTF
NA	TRBV10-3	NA	TRBJ2-7	TGTGCCATCAGTGACTCTAGGACGGTATACGAGCAGTACTTC	CAISDSRTVYEQYF
NA	TRBV15	NA	TRBJ1-4	TGTGCCACCAGCAGAATCGGGAGTGGTGAAAAACTGTTTTTT	CATSRIGSGEKLFF
NA	TRBV19	NA	TRBJ2-6	TGTGCCAGTAGTATTAAGTCGCCGGGGGCCAACGTCCTGACTTTC	CASSIKSPGANVLTF
TRBD1	TRBV18	NA	TRBJ1-2	TGTGCCAGCTCTCCCGGACAGGGAGCCCAAAGAGATGGCTACACCTTC	CASSPGQGAQRDGYTF
NA	TRBV13	NA	TRBJ1-1	TGTGCCAGCAGCCCAATAATCGAGGGAGGCGGCACTGAAGCTTTCTTT	CASSPIIEGGGTEAFF
NA	TRBV6-6	NA	TRBJ1-5	TGTGCCAGCACCTACGGAGGTCAGCCCCAGCATTTT	CASTYGGQPQHF
NA	TRBV4-1	once	TRBJ1-6	TGCGCCAGCAGCCAAGAGAGGACAGTCCATAATTCACCCCTCCACTTT	CASSQERTVHNSPLHF
NA	TRBV6-1	NA	TRBJ2-7	TGTGCCAGCAGTGAAAGGAGGACGGCCTACGAGCAGTACTTC	CASSERRTAYEQYF
NA	TRBV6-5	NA	TRBJ2-5	TGTGCCAGCAGTTACGCAGAGACCCAGTACTTC	CASSYAETQYF
NA	TRBV7-9	few	TRBJ2-1	TGTGCCAGCAGCCGTACTGGGCTTAGTTCCTACAATGAGCAGTTCTTC	CASSRTGLSSYNEQFF
TRBD2	TRBV5-6	NA	TRBJ2-7	TGTGCCAGCAGTCGGCTAGCGGGGTCCTACGAGCAGTACTTC	CASSRLAGSYEQYF
TRBD1	TRBV30	few	TRBJ2-1	TGTGCCTGGAGTCAAACACAGGGGCTCTACAATGAGCAGTTCTTC	CAWSQTQGLYNEQFF
NA	TRBV3-1/TRBV3-2	NA	TRBJ1-2	TGTGCCAGCAGCCAAGTGGACGGAAACTATGGCTACACCTTC	CASSQVDGNYGYTF
NA	TRBV28	NA	TRBJ2-6	TGTGCCAGCAGCAAAAGGGCTGGGGCCAACGTCCTGACTTTC	CASSKRAGANVLTF
NA	TRBV13	NA	TRBJ1-1	TGTGCCAGCAGCCAAGTCACAGGGAACACTGAAGCTTTCTTT	CASSQVTGNTEAFF
NA	TRBV19	NA	TRBJ1-5	TGTGCCAGTCCTAAGACACTTGGTTACAATCAGCCCCAGCATTTT	CASPKTLGYNQPQHF
NA	TRBV3-1/TRBV3-2	NA	TRBJ1-4	TGTGCCAGCAGCCAGGGACAAACCATTTCAACTAATGAAAAACTGTTTTTT	CASSQGQTISTNEKLFF
NA	TRBV18	NA	TRBJ1-1	TGTGCCAGCTCACCCTCAAGGGAATCCACTGAAGCTTTCTTT	CASSPSRESTEAFF
NA	TRBV5-1	NA	TRBJ2-1	TGCGCCAGCAGCCAACAACAAGGGGCGGCTTCCAATGAGCAGTTCTTC	CASSQQQGAASNEQFF
NA	TRBV3-1/TRBV3-2	NA	TRBJ2-3	TGTGCCAGCAGCCCTCTCCCCGGAGATACGCAGTATTTT	CASSPLPGDTQYF
NA	TRBV30	once	TRBJ1-1	TGTGCCTGGTATAGAGGAGGGACTGAAGCTTTCTTT	CAWYRGGTEAFF
NA	TRBV10-3	NA	TRBJ1-5	TGTGCCATCAGTGAGAGTTCTATGGCCGGCAATCAGCCCCAGCATTTT	CAISESSMAGNQPQHF
TRBD1	TRBV28	NA	TRBJ1-4	TGTGCCAGCAGTTTCCGGGGACAGGGAGAAAAACTGTTTTTT	CASSFRGQGEKLFF
TRBD1	TRBV9	NA	TRBJ1-2	TGTGCCAGCACACCGGGCGGGACAGGGGATGGCTACACCTTC	CASTPGGTGDGYTF
NA	TRBV5-6	few	TRBJ1-5	TGTGCCAGCAGCTTGGGGGTACGCAATCAGCCCCAGCATTTT	CASSLGVRNQPQHF
NA	TRBV28	NA	TRBJ1-2	TGTGCCAGCAGTTTGTGGGGATCCGGGGTTTATGGCTACACCTTC	CASSLWGSGVYGYTF
TRBD1	TRBV19	NA	TRBJ2-5	TGTGCCAGTAGTAGGCGGGGGACAGGGGGAGTGGAGACCCAGTACTTC	CASSRRGTGGVETQYF
NA	TRBV5-4	NA	TRBJ2-3	TGTGCCAGCAGCTCACAGGGGGGGCCTACAGATACGCAGTATTTT	CASSSQGGPTDTQYF
NA	TRBV2	few	TRBJ1-1	TGTGCCAGCAGTGGTACAGGTAACCCTGAAGCTTTCTTT	CASSGTGNPEAFF
NA	TRBV12-3/TRBV12-4	once	TRBJ1-4	TGTGCCAGCAGTTTACAAGCCAGCTTACTGTTTTTT	CASSLQASLLFF
TRBD2	TRBV27	NA	TRBJ2-3	TGTGCCAGCAGTTTGAGGGGCGGACTAGCGGGGGACCGTAATACGCAGTATTTT	CASSLRGGLAGDRNTQYF
NA	TRBV5-1	NA	TRBJ1-1	TGCGCCAGCAGCTTGGGGGCAGGGAACACTGAAGCTTTCTTT	CASSLGAGNTEAFF
NA	TRBV27	NA	TRBJ2-2	TGTGCCAGCAGTTTAACCACCGGGGAGCTGTTTTTT	CASSLTTGELFF
TRBD1	TRBV6-5	NA	TRBJ1-5	TGTGCCAGCAGTTCCGCGGGACAGGCAAATCAGCCCCAGCATTTT	CASSSAGQANQPQHF
TRBD1	TRBV6-5	NA	TRBJ2-2	TGTGCCAGCAGCCGCGACAGGGGGATAACCGGGGAGCTGTTTTTT	CASSRDRGITGELFF
TRBD1	TRBV30	medium-sized	TRBJ1-1	TGTGCCTGGAGTCCCGACAGGGACGAAGCTTTCTTT	CAWSPDRDEAFF
NA	TRBV19	NA	TRBJ1-1	TGTGCCAGTAATACACTTACCAGTGCTGAAGCTTTCTTT	CASNTLTSAEAFF
NA	TRBV12-3/TRBV12-4	many	TRBJ1-4	TGTGCCAGCAGTTCACATGCCGAAAAACTGTTTTTT	CASSSHAEKLFF